Sequencing of this T cell receptor beta chain was carried out in a study of blood T cell repertoires in COVID-19. For the study at large: Samples of COVID-19 (acute and convalescent) were obtained from the United States, Italy and Spain. From T cells, B-cell-depleted T cells, or PBMCs came the material, which was cDNA or gDNA.

The germline V gene encodes CDR1 KGHSH and CDR2 LQKENI. The CDR3 spans 16 residues. The V and J ends lost 3 bases and 2 bases, in that order; junction bases with no gene match: 6. In the original workflow: Nucleated cell number was recorded as an estimate derived from reference gene primer amplification. Generated by immunoSEQ multiplex PCR, the TCRdb table keeps only in-frame clones and is missing some. V, J and clone size reflect that table, while D and trimming were determined from the DNA. The sample consists of some 55,000 clones, 77% of them appearing once. The gene calls are TRBV18 and TRBJ1-5, with TRBD1 identical over 8 bases. The source material was peripheral blood. The TCR comes from a man between 65 and 85 years old with active or convalescent COVID-19. The CDR3 loop is CASSPTTGGGNQPQHF. CDR3 coding DNA: TGTGCCAGCTCACCTACCACAGGGGGTGGCAATCAGCCCCAGCATTTT.